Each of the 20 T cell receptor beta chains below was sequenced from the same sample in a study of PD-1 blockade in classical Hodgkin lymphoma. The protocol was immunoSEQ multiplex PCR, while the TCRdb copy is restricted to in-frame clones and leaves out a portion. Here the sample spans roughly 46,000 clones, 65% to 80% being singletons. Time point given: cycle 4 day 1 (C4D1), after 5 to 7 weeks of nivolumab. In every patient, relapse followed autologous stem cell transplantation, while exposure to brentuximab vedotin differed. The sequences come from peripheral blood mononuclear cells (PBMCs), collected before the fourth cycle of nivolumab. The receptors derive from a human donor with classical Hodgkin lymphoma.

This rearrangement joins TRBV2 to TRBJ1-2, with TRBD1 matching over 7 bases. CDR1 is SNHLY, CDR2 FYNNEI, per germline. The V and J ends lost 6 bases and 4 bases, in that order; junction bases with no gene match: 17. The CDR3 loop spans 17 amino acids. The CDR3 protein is CASRIAPGTASFYGYTF. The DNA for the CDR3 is TGTGCCAGCAGAATTGCCCCCGGGACAGCAAGCTTCTATGGCTACACCTTC.

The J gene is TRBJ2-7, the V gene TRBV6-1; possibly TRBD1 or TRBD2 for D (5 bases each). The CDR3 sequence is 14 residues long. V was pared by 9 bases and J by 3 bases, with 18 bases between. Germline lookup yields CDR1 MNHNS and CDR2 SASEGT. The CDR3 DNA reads TGTGCCAGTGGCCGGGACCCTACTAACTACGAGCAGTACTTC. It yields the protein CASGRDPTNYEQYF.

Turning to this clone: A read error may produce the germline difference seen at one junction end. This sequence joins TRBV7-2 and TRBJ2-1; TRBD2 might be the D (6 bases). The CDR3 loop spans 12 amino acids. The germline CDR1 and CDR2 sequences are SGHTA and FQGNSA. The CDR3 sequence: CASSLDQTRRVF. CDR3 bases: TGTGCCAGCAGCTTAGATCAGACTAGGCGAGTCTTC.

The CDR3 loop is CASSQAGGILDEQFF. The CDR3 nucleotides read TGTGCCAGCAGCCAAGCCGGCGGGATCCTAGATGAGCAGTTCTTC. The chain links TRBV28 to TRBJ2-1, with D possibly TRBD2 on 6 matching bases. Trimming left V 6 bases short and J 8 bases short, with 20 bases between. This CDR3 comprises 15 residues. Germline lookup yields CDR1 MDHEN and CDR2 SYDVKM. Full variable domain (missing parts from reference TRBV28 and TRBJ2-1): DVKVTQSSRYLVKRTGEKVFLECVQDMDHENMFWYRQDPGLGLRLIYFSYDVKMKEKGDIPEGYSVSREKKERFSLILESASTNQTSMYLCASSQAGGILDEQFFGPGTRLTVL.

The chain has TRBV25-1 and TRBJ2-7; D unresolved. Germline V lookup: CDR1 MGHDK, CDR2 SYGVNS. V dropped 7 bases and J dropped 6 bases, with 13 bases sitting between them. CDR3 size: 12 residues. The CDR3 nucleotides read TGTGCCAGCACTGACGCCGGTCGCGAGCAGTACTTC. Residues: CASTDAGREQYF.

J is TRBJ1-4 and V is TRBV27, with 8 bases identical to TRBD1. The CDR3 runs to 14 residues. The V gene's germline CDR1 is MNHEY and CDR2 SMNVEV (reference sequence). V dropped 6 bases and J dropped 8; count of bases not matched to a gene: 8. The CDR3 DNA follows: TGTGCCAGCAGAGGGACAGGAGGAAACGAAAAACTGTTTTTT. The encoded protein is CASRGTGGNEKLFF. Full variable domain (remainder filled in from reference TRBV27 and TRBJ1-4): EAQVTQNPRYLITVTGKKLTVTCSQNMNHEYMSWYRQDPGLGLRQIYYSMNVEVTDKGDVPEGYKVSRKEKRNFPLILESPSPNQTSLYFCASRGTGGNEKLFFGSGTQLSVL.

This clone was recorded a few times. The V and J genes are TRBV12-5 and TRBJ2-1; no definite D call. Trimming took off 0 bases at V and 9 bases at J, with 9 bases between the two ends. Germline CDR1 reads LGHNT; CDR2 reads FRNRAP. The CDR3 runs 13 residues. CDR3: CASGLVHPGEQFF. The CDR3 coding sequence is TGTGCTAGTGGTTTGGTACACCCGGGTGAGCAGTTCTTC.

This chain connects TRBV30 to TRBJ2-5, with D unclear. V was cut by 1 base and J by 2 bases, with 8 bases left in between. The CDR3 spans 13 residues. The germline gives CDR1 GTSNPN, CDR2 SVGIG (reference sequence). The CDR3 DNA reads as TGTGCCTGGAGTGACAGACCACAAGAGACCCAGTACTTC. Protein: CAWSDRPQETQYF. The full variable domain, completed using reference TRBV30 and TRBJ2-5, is SQTIHQWPATLVQPVGSPLSLECTVEGTSNPNLYWYRQAAGRGLQLLFYSVGIGQISSEVPQNLSASRPQDRQFILSSKKLLLSDSGFYLCAWSDRPQETQYFGPGTRLLVL.

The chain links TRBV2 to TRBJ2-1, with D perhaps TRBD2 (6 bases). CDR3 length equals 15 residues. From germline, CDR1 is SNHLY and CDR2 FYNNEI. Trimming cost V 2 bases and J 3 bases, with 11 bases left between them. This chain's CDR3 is CASSERTNYYNEQFF. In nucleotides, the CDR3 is TGTGCCAGCAGTGAAAGGACTAACTACTACAATGAGCAGTTCTTC.

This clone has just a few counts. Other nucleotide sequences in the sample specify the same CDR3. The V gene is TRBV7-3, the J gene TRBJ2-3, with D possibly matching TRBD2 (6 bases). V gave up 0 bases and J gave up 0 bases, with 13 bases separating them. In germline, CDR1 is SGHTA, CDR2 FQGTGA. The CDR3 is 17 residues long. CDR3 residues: CASSLTGSGLSTDTQYF. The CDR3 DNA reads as TGTGCCAGCAGCTTAACGGGCAGCGGGCTAAGCACAGATACGCAGTATTTT. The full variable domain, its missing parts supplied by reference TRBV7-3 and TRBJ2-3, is GAGVSQTPSNKVTEKGKYVELRCDPISGHTALYWYRQSLGQGPEFLIYFQGTGAADDSGLPNDRFFAVRPEGSVSTLKIQRTERGDSAVYLCASSLTGSGLSTDTQYFGPGTRLTVL.

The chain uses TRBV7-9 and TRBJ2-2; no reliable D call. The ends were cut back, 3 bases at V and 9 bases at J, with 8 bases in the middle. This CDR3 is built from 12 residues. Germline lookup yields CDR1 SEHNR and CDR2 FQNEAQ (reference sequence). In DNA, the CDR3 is TGTGCCAGCAGCTTGGGTAAAAGGGAGCTGTTTTTT. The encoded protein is CASSLGKRELFF.

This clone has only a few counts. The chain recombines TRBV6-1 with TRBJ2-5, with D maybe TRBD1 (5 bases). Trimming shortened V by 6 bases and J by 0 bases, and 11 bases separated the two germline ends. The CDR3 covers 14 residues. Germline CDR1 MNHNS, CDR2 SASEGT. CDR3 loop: CASSVAGYQETQYF. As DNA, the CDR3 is TGTGCCAGCAGCGTTGCAGGGTACCAAGAGACCCAGTACTTC.

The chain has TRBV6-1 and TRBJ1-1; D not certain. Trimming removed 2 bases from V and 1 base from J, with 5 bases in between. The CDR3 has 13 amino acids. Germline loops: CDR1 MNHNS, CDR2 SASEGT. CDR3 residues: CASSEYGNTEAFF. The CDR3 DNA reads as TGTGCCAGCAGTGAATACGGGAACACTGAAGCTTTCTTT.

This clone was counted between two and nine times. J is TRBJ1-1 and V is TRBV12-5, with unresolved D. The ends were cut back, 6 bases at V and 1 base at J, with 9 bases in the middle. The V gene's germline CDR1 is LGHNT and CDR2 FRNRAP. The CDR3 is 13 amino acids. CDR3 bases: TGTGCTAGTGGCACAGACCCGAACACTGAAGCTTTCTTT. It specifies CASGTDPNTEAFF.

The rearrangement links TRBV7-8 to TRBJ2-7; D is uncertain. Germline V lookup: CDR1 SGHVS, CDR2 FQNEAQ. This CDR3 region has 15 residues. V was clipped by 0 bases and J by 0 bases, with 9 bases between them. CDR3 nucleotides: TGTGCCAGCAGCTTAGCGTCGGGTGTCTCCTACGAGCAGTACTTC. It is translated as CASSLASGVSYEQYF.

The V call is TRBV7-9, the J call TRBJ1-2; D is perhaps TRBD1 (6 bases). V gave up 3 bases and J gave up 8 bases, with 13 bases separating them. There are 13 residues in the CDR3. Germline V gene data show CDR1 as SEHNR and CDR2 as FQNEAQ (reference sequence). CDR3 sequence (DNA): TGTGCCAGCAGCTTTGCGGGGGCGCGCGGCTACACCTTC. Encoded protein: CASSFAGARGYTF.

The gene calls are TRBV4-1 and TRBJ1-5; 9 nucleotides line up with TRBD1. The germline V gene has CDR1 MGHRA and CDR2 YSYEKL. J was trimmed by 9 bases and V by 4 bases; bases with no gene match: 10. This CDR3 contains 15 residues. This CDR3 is CASSRGTGSLGPQHF. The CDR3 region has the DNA TGCGCCAGCAGCCGGGGGACAGGGAGCTTAGGGCCCCAGCATTTT.

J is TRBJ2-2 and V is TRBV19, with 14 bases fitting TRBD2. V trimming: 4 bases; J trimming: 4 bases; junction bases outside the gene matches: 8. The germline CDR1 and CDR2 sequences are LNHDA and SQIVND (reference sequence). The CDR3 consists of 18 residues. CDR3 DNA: TGTGCCAGTAGTAAGCAGGGACTAGCGGGAGCACCCACCGGGGAGCTGTTTTTT. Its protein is CASSKQGLAGAPTGELFF. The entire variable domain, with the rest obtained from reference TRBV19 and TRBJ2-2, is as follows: DGGITQSPKYLFRKEGQNVTLSCEQNLNHDAMYWYRQDPGQGLRLIYYSQIVNDFQKGDIAEGYSVSREKKESFPLTVTSAQKNPTAFYLCASSKQGLAGAPTGELFFGEGSRLTVL.

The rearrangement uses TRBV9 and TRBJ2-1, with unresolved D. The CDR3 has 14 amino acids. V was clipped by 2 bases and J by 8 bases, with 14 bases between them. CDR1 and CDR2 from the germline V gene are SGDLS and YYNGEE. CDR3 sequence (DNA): TGTGCCAGCAGCGTGCGACACGTTGTGGATGAGCAGTTCTTC. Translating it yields CASSVRHVVDEQFF.

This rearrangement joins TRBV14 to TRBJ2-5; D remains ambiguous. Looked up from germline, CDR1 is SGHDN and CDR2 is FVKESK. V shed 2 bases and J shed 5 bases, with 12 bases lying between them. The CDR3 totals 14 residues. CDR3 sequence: CASSQQVLGETQYF. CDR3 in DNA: TGTGCCAGCAGCCAACAGGTCTTGGGGGAGACCCAGTACTTC.